The 3 T cell receptor beta chains listed next were all sequenced from one sample in a study of OX40 agonist ivuxolimab in advanced cancers. The repertoire was sequenced with immunoSEQ multiplex PCR; TCRdb's copy has only in-frame clones and lacks some. The sample includes about 19,000 clones, about 90% of them seen just once. This sample comprised CD4+ or CD8+ T cells sorted from blood, obtained in a trial of the OX40 agonist ivuxolimab. The receptors were gathered from an adult with an advanced solid tumor such as melanoma, head and neck, liver or kidney cancer.

The chain uses TRBV5-1 and TRBJ2-7; 8 positions match TRBD1. The CDR3 consists of 12 residues. CDR1 is SGHRS and CDR2 is YFSETQ in the germline V gene. The J segment lost 5 bases and the V segment lost 4 bases, leaving 2 bases of the junction unmatched. The CDR3 DNA sequence: TGCGCCAGCAGCCTGACAGGGGACGAGCAGTACTTC. It encodes CASSLTGDEQYF.

The CDR3 DNA follows: TGCGCCAGCGGCACGCTCCGGACAGGGGGCTACGAGCAGTACTTC. This codes for CASGTLRTGGYEQYF. The rearrangement joins TRBV10-2 to TRBJ2-7, with TRBD1 identical over 10 bases. The length of the CDR3 is 15 residues. Germline assignment: CDR1 WSHSY and CDR2 SAAADI. V trimming: 8 bases; J trimming: 3 bases; junction bases outside the gene matches: 10.

This sequence joins TRBV9 and TRBJ2-3, with D maybe TRBD1 (5 bases). In germline, CDR1 is SGDLS, CDR2 YYNGEE. V shed 0 bases and J shed 3 bases, with 11 bases lying between them. This CDR3 is 15 amino acids long. The CDR3 nucleotides read TGTGCCAGCAGCGTAGGGGCGGCAGGGACAGATACGCAGTATTTT. This translates into CASSVGAAGTDTQYF.